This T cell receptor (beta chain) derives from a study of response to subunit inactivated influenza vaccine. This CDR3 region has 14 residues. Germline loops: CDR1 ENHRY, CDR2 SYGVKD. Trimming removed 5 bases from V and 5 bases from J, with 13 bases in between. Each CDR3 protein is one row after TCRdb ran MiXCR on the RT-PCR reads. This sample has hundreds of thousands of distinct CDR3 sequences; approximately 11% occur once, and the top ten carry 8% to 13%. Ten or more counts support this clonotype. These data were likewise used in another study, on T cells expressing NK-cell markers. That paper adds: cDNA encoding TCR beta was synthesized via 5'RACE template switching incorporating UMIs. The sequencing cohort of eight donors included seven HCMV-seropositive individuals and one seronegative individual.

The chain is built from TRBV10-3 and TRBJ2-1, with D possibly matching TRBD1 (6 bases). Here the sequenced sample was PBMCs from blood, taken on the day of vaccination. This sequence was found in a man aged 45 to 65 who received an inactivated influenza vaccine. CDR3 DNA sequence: TGTGCCATCAGTAAACAGGGATCTCACAATGAGCAGTTCTTC. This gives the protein CAISKQGSHNEQFF.